What follows are 17 T cell receptor beta chains derived from one specimen sequenced in a study of patients and donors after allogeneic stem cell transplantation. TCRdb fed the RT-PCR reads into MiXCR, producing one record per CDR3 protein. Among some 880,000 distinct CDR3 sequences listed, over 15% were seen once. The sequencing input was blood, either unsorted or a sorted T cell fraction (not recorded which). The source is a human donor who was either an allogeneic HSCT recipient or a stem cell or donor lymphocyte infusion donor (not recorded which). It is not recorded whose cells these are; they may come from a transplant donor.

The chain uses TRBV20-1 and TRBJ2-7; no definite D call. Germline-derived CDR1 and CDR2 are DFQATT and SNEGSKA (reference sequence). The CDR3 spans 13 residues. V was cut by 0 bases and J by 0 bases, with 6 bases left in between. This CDR3 is CSAREASSYEQYF. CDR3 in DNA: TGCAGTGCTAGAGAGGCCAGCTCCTACGAGCAGTACTTC.

In this sample, this clonotype turned up a few times. The chain is built from TRBV20-1 and TRBJ1-4, with TRBD1 identical over 12 bases. The CDR3 contains 12 residues. J lost 8 bases, V lost 6 bases, and 1 base had no gene match. Per germline, CDR1 DFQATT and CDR2 SNEGSKA (reference sequence). The CDR3 reads CSAGTGGEKLFF. The DNA for the CDR3 is TGCAGTGCCGGGACAGGGGGCGAAAAACTGTTTTTT.

The chain joins TRBV7-9 to TRBJ2-1; 9 nucleotides line up with TRBD1. Germline assignment: CDR1 SEHNR and CDR2 FQNEAQ (reference sequence). V shed 8 bases and J 7 bases; nucleotides not matched to a gene: 6. This CDR3 comprises 13 residues. CDR3 nucleotides: TGTGCCAGCGGGGACAGGGTTTCGAATGAGCAGTTCTTC. Its protein product is CASGDRVSNEQFF.

This clonotype appeared many times. V and J are TRBV10-3 and TRBJ1-6; TRBD1 aligns across 9 bases. The V and J ends lost 6 bases and 10 bases, in that order; junction bases with no gene match: 7. The germline V gene encodes CDR1 ENHRY and CDR2 SYGVKD. The CDR3 consists of 14 residues. Written as DNA, the CDR3 is TGTGCCATCAGAGGACAGGGGTTTGGATCACCCCTCCACTTT. It specifies CAIRGQGFGSPLHF.

In its sample, this clonotype was seen a few times. V gene TRBV12-5 combines with J gene TRBJ2-1; D possibly matches TRBD1 or TRBD2 (5 bases each). The CDR3 runs 14 residues. Trimming removed 0 bases from V and 8 bases from J, with 11 bases in between. CDR1 is LGHNT, CDR2 FRNRAP, per germline. The CDR3 loop reads CASGLVGTLDEQFF. For the CDR3, the DNA is TGTGCTAGTGGTTTGGTAGGGACCCTGGATGAGCAGTTCTTC.

This clonotype has more than one count but fewer than ten. The chain links TRBV2 to TRBJ2-7; D ambiguous. CDR1 SNHLY and CDR2 FYNNEI come from the germline V gene. V was trimmed by 8 bases and J by 2 bases, leaving 13 bases between them. The CDR3 has 13 amino acids. The CDR3 here is CASGVRRTYEQYF. CDR3 sequence (DNA): TGTGCCAGCGGAGTAAGGCGGACCTACGAGCAGTACTTC.

The chain uses TRBV12-3 or TRBV12-4 and TRBJ2-3, with D perhaps given as TRBD1 or TRBD2 (6 bases each). Trimming shortened V by 5 bases and J by 4 bases, and 19 bases separated the two germline ends. This CDR3 region has 16 residues. CDR3 DNA sequence: TGTGCCAGCAGTCCCCACACGGGGGCAGAGGCAGATACGCAGTATTTT. This gives the protein CASSPHTGAEADTQYF.

CDR3 sequence: CASSLADGAVQETQYF. The CDR3 DNA reads TGCGCCAGCAGCTTGGCCGATGGGGCCGTCCAAGAGACCCAGTACTTC. The gene calls are TRBV5-1 and TRBJ2-5; D is perhaps TRBD1 (5 bases). Per germline, CDR1 SGHRS and CDR2 YFSETQ. The V gene lost 0 bases and the J gene lost 1 base, with 13 bases spanning the gap. The CDR3 loop spans 16 amino acids.

This clonotype was detected ten times or more. In DNA form, the CDR3 reads TGTGCCACCAGCAGACAGGGACAGGGGAGGTACGGCTACACCTTC. Translated, it gives CATSRQGQGRYGYTF. J is TRBJ1-2 and V is TRBV15, with 10 bases that match TRBD1. Germline V gene data show CDR1 as LNHNV and CDR2 as YYDKDF (reference sequence). The V segment lost 2 bases and the J segment 8 bases; nucleotides outside the gene matches: 8. This CDR3 is built from 15 residues.

The V and J genes are TRBV6-1 and TRBJ1-2; the D gene is possibly TRBD1 (5 bases). The CDR3 consists of 15 residues. V shed 4 bases and J shed 2 bases, with 14 bases lying between them. CDR1 and CDR2 from the germline V gene are MNHNS and SASEGT. The CDR3 reads CASSVKRQQNYGYTF. DNA for the CDR3: TGTGCCAGCAGTGTTAAACGACAGCAGAACTATGGCTACACCTTC.

In its sample, this clonotype was seen a few times. The chain has TRBV29-1 and TRBJ1-1; D unresolved. The CDR3 loop spans 13 amino acids. V lost 7 bases to trimming and J lost 1 base, with 13 bases between them. From germline, CDR1 is SQVTM and CDR2 ANQGSEA. The DNA for the CDR3 is TGCAGCGGGGGTGCGAAGGCGAACACTGAAGCTTTCTTT. Protein sequence: CSGGAKANTEAFF.

The chain recombines TRBV5-1 with TRBJ2-1, with TRBD2 matching over 9 bases. The CDR3 is 14 residues long. V shed 3 bases, J shed 6 bases, and the junction held 4 bases outside the gene matches. Per germline, CDR1 SGHRS and CDR2 YFSETQ. Here the CDR3 reads CASSWASGANEQFF. CDR3 sequence (DNA): TGCGCCAGCAGCTGGGCTAGCGGGGCCAATGAGCAGTTCTTC.

This clonotype has a handful of counts. This chain connects TRBV11-3 to TRBJ1-6; D remains unclear. Trimming shortened V by 4 bases and J by 10 bases, and 5 bases separated the two germline ends. CDR3 size: 11 residues. The V gene's germline CDR1 is SGHNT and CDR2 YENEEA. CDR3 region: CASSSGSPLHF. Written as DNA, the CDR3 is TGTGCCAGCAGCTCCGGGTCACCCCTCCACTTT.

The chain employs TRBV11-2 and TRBJ2-1; tentatively, D is TRBD2 (7 bases). CDR3 size: 16 residues. The V gene's germline CDR1 is SGHAT and CDR2 FQNNGV. Trimming removed 1 base from V and 5 bases from J, with 15 bases in between. This CDR3 is CASSLVKGGLDNEQFF. The DNA of the CDR3 is TGTGCCAGCAGCTTAGTAAAGGGGGGGCTCGACAATGAGCAGTTCTTC.

This clonotype was picked up many times. DNA of the CDR3: TGTGCCAGCAGCCAGGACGCCACTAAGATTTCCTACGAGCAGTACTTC. Protein sequence: CASSQDATKISYEQYF. The chain couples TRBV4-2 to TRBJ2-7; D is unclear. V lost 3 bases and J 1 base, leaving 16 bases between the germline ends. CDR3 size: 16 residues. CDR1 is LGHNA, CDR2 YNFKEQ, per germline.

The CDR3 loop is CASSITDPDSGNTIYF. The CDR3 DNA follows: TGTGCCAGTAGTATAACGGACCCTGACTCTGGAAACACCATATATTTT. This chain connects TRBV19 to TRBJ1-3; D remains ambiguous. This CDR3 spans 16 amino acids. Germline V gives CDR1 LNHDA, CDR2 SQIVND (reference sequence). V lost 2 bases, J lost 0 bases, and 11 bases lay in between.

A remark on this clonotype: Relative to the germline gene, one junction end is altered; a read error may explain this. This chain uses TRBV11-3 with TRBJ2-7; possibly TRBD2 for D (6 bases). CDR3 length: 15 residues. Germline CDR1 reads SGHNT; CDR2 reads YENEEA. This chain's CDR3 is CASSLEPSETYEQYF. The CDR3, as DNA: TGTGCCAGCAGCCTAGAGCCTAGCGAGACCTACGAGCAGTACTTC.